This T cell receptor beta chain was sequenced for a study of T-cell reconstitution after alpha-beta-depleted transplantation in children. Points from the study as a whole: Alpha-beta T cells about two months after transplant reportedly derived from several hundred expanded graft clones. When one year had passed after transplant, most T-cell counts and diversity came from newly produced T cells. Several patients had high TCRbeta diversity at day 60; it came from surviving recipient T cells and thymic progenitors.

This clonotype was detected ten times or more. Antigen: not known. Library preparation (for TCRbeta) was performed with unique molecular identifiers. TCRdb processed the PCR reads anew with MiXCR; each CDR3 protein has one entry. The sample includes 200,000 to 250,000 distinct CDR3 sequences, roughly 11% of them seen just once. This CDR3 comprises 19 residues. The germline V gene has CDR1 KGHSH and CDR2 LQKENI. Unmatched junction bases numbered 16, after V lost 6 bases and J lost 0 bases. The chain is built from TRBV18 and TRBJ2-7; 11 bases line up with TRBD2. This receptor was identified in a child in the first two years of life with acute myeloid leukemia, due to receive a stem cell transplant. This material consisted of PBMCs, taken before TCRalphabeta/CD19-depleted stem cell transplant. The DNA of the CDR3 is TGTGCCAGCTCTCCAGGGTACCCTAGCGGGAGGTTGGTCTCCTACGAGCAGTACTTC. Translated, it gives CASSPGYPSGRLVSYEQYF.